One and the same sample provided the 6 T cell receptor beta chains below, sequenced in a study of shared clonotypes between healthy human individuals. Clones were sequenced by immunoSEQ multiplex PCR, and TCRdb holds only the in-frame ones, with some missing. This sample has 2.5 million or so clones, with approximately 94% found just once. The material sequenced was naive CD4+ T cells sorted from blood. Subset defined: CD45RA+ positively selected. These receptors were taken from a man aged 18 to 29 in good health.

The chain carries TRBV7-2 and TRBJ1-4; no clear D gene. V was shortened by 1 base and J by 2 bases, with 5 bases between the two germline ends. Germline CDR1 and CDR2: SGHTA and FQGNSA. The CDR3 runs to 14 residues. Here the CDR3 reads CASSLDHTNEKLFF. In nucleotides, the CDR3 is TGTGCCAGCAGCTTAGATCACACTAATGAAAAACTGTTTTTT. The full variable domain, with the rest looked up from reference TRBV7-2 and TRBJ1-4, is GAGVSQSPSNKVTEKGKDVELRCDPISGHTALYWYRQSLGQGLEFLIYFQGNSAPDKSGLPSDRFSAERTGGSVSTLTIQRTQQEDSAVYLCASSLDHTNEKLFFGSGTQLSVL.

The chain joins TRBV28 to TRBJ2-1; D gene unclear. Between the trimmed V and J ends, which lost 2 bases and 0 bases, there was a span of 5 bases. CDR1 and CDR2 (germline): MDHEN, SYDVKM. The CDR3 is made up of 14 amino acids. As DNA, the CDR3 is TGTGCCAGCAGTTTACTCCGCTCCTACAATGAGCAGTTCTTC. This sequence encodes CASSLLRSYNEQFF.

This chain connects TRBV6-5 to TRBJ2-7; a weak D match, TRBD1 (5 bases). Germline V CDR1 and CDR2: MNHEY, SVGAGI. The V and J ends lost 7 bases and 2 bases respectively, with 15 bases between them. CDR3 length: 14 amino acids. The CDR3 region has the DNA TGTGCCAGCAAGGCAGGGTTATCGACCTACGAGCAGTACTTC. Translating gives CASKAGLSTYEQYF.

This clone is a singleton in its sample. V is TRBV7-6 and J is TRBJ2-1; perhaps TRBD2 as D (6 bases). The ends were cut back, 4 bases at V and 5 bases at J, with 21 bases in the middle. The CDR3 is 17 residues long. Per the germline V gene, CDR1 is SGHVS and CDR2 is FNYEAQ. CDR3 DNA: TGTGCCAGCAGCTACCCGGGACTGCGGGACCCCCACAATGAGCAGTTCTTC. Translated: CASSYPGLRDPHNEQFF.

With regard to this clone: Other DNA sequences in this sample translate to the same CDR3. The genes are TRBV28 and TRBJ2-6, with TRBD1 identical over 8 bases. The length of the CDR3 is 15 residues. Germline loops: CDR1 MDHEN, CDR2 SYDVKM. V was pared by 4 bases and J by 4 bases, with 3 bases of the junction left unmatched. CDR3 sequence: CASSSTGAGANVLTF. The CDR3 nucleotides are TGTGCCAGCAGTTCGACAGGGGCCGGGGCCAACGTCCTGACTTTC.

Turning to this clone: The same CDR3 is also encoded by other DNA sequences in this sample. The J gene is TRBJ2-2, the V gene TRBV18, with D maybe TRBD2 (6 bases). Between the trimmed V and J ends, which lost 6 bases and 2 bases, there was a span of 13 bases. Germline V CDR1 and CDR2: KGHSH, LQKENI. This CDR3 has 15 residues. CDR3 loop: CASSRDGLNTGELFF. The CDR3 DNA is TGTGCCAGCTCGCGGGACGGCCTTAACACCGGGGAGCTGTTTTTT.